One TCR beta chain is described in this entry. Its antigen is currently unknown. The sample comes from a study of regulatory T cells in long-lasting Graves disease. Notes on the study in general: New patients shared about 880 public clonotypes, fewer than the 2,500 to 3,000 shared by persistent patients. Persistent disease was associated with favored TRBV28 usage and with favored use of TRBJ1-2 and TRBJ2-5.

The sample's time point: persistent/refractory GD, antithyroid drugs over 5 years with positive TRAb. Preparation of the TCR library used RNA extracted from PBMCs. The TCR beta library used iRepertoire HTBI primers with Arm-PCR amplification of CDR3. TCRdb re-called the multiplex PCR reads through MiXCR, storing one row per CDR3 protein. Seen here are about 290,000 distinct CDR3 sequences, around 21% observed once, and the top ten hold around three fifths. V was pared by 0 bases and J by 7 bases, with 4 bases of the junction left unmatched. The CDR3 contains 15 residues. Germline CDR1 is SGHRS and CDR2 is YFSETQ.

The TCR was taken from a female donor with Graves disease. The material was peripheral blood mononuclear cells (PBMCs), obtained when the disease was refractory, from a patient treated with antithyroid drugs. The rearrangement uses TRBV5-1 and TRBJ2-2; 9 bases align to TRBD2. The CDR3 loop reads CASSLAAGGLGELFF. For the CDR3, the DNA is TGCGCCAGCAGCTTGGCGGCGGGAGGGCTCGGGGAGCTGTTTTTT.